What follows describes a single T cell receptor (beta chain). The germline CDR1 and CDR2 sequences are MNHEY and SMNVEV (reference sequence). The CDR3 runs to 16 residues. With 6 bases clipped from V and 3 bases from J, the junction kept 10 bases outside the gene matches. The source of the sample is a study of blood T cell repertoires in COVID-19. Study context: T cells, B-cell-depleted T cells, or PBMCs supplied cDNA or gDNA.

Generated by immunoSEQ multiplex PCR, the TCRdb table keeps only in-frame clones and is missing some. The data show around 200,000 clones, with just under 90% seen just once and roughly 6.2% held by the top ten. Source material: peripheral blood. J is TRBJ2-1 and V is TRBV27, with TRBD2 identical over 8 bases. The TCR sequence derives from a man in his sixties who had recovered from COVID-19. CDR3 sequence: CASRREAPLFYNEQFF. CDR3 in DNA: TGTGCCAGCAGGCGGGAGGCCCCTCTCTTCTACAATGAGCAGTTCTTC.